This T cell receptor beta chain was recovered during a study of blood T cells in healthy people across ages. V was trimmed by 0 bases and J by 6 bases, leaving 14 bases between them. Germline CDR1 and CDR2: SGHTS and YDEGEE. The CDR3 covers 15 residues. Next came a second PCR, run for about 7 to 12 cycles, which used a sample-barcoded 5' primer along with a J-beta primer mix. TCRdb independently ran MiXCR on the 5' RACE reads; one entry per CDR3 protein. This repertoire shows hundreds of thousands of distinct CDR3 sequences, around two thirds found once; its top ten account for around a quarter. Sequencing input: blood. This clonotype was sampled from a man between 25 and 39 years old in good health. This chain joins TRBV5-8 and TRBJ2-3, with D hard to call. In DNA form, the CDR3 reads TGTGCCAGCAGCTTGGCGACGGGTTTGCCGGATACGCAGTATTTT. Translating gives CASSLATGLPDTQYF.